These 16 T cell receptor beta chains came from one sample sequenced in a study of blood T cell repertoires in COVID-19. TCRdb keeps only in-frame clones here, not all; method: immunoSEQ multiplex PCR. The data show a few hundred thousand clones, with about nine tenths seen just once and just over 2.5% held by the top ten. Sequencing was performed on peripheral blood. The receptor source for this set is a person aged 18 to 30 with COVID-19, enrolled during active disease.

This chain connects TRBV4-3 to TRBJ2-1; D may be TRBD2 (5 bases). CDR1 is LGHNA and CDR2 is YSLEER in the germline V gene. V gave up 1 base and J gave up 10 bases, with 14 bases separating them. CDR3 size: 14 residues. Here the CDR3 DNA reads TGCGCCAGCAGCCAAGTAACAGCGGACGGCGAGCAGTTCTTC. Its translation is CASSQVTADGEQFF.

V gene TRBV2 combines with J gene TRBJ2-7; 9 positions match TRBD1. The CDR3 consists of 14 residues. V dropped 4 bases and J dropped 2; count of bases not matched to a gene: 3. CDR1 is SNHLY and CDR2 is FYNNEI in the germline V gene. The CDR3 bases are TGTGCCAGCAGTGCCGGACAGGGGCCCTACGAGCAGTACTTC. This encodes CASSAGQGPYEQYF.

This clone was recorded once. V and J are TRBV24-1 and TRBJ2-1, with 9 bases fitting TRBD1. Germline CDR1 reads KGHDR; CDR2 reads SFDVKD. J lost 8 bases, V lost 4 bases, and 14 bases had no gene match. This CDR3 comprises 17 residues. The CDR3 coding sequence is TGTGCCACCAGTGACCCACCTGGGACAGGGAAGCCGGATGAGCAGTTCTTC. It is translated as CATSDPPGTGKPDEQFF.

The chain combines TRBV6-5 with TRBJ1-3; D call uncertain. Trimming removed 0 bases at V and 7 bases at J, with 16 bases between. The germline CDR1 and CDR2 sequences are MNHEY and SVGAGI. The CDR3 sequence is 16 residues long. The CDR3 DNA is TGTGCCAGCAGTTACTCGTGGGGAGCCGCCTGGAACACCATATATTTT. This sequence encodes CASSYSWGAAWNTIYF.

The rearrangement joins TRBV24-1 to TRBJ1-2, with D maybe TRBD1 (5 bases). The CDR3 totals 14 residues. Germline CDR1 and CDR2: KGHDR and SFDVKD. The ends were cut back, 4 bases at V and 4 bases at J, with 12 bases in the middle. The CDR3 DNA reads TGTGCCACCAGTGACCCCCAGGGCTTCTATGGCTACACCTTC. Translating it yields CATSDPQGFYGYTF.

This chain joins TRBV19 and TRBJ1-5, with D unresolved. The ends were cut back, 5 bases at V and 0 bases at J, with 5 bases in the middle. CDR3 length: 13 residues. CDR1 and CDR2 from the germline V gene are LNHDA and SQIVND (reference sequence). For the CDR3, the DNA is TGTGCCAGTAGTCCCTATAGCAATCAGCCCCAGCATTTT. As protein: CASSPYSNQPQHF.

CDR3 sequence: CSVASPEEFYNEQFF. CDR3 DNA sequence: TGCAGCGTTGCCAGTCCCGAGGAGTTCTACAATGAGCAGTTCTTC. This sequence joins TRBV29-1 and TRBJ2-1, with D unresolved. CDR3 size: 15 residues. Germline V gene lookup returns CDR1 SQVTM and CDR2 ANQGSEA. Between the trimmed V and J ends, which lost 4 bases and 3 bases, there was a span of 16 bases.

About this clone: Other DNA sequences in the sample encode the same CDR3. The chain joins TRBV27 to TRBJ1-5; TRBD1 aligns across 7 bases. This CDR3 comprises 15 residues. V lost 5 bases to trimming and J lost 0 bases; unmatched junction nucleotides: 4. CDR1 MNHEY and CDR2 SMNVEV come from the germline V gene (reference sequence). CDR3 coding DNA: TGTGCCAGCAGTACAGGGGATTATAGCAATCAGCCCCAGCATTTT. Its translation is CASSTGDYSNQPQHF.

The chain links TRBV9 to TRBJ2-3; TRBD2 matches at 12 bases. The V gene end was trimmed by 3 bases and the J gene end by 3 bases; junction bases not matched to a gene: 5. The CDR3 has 16 amino acids. Germline V CDR1 and CDR2: SGDLS, YYNGEE. The chain's CDR3 is CASSAASGRDTDTQYF. CDR3 bases: TGTGCCAGCAGCGCGGCTAGCGGGAGGGATACAGATACGCAGTATTTT.

In its sample, this clone was seen once. The J gene is TRBJ2-7, the V gene TRBV27; TRBD1 aligns across 7 bases. The CDR3 length is 15 residues. J lost 1 base, V lost 3 bases, and 6 bases had no gene match. Germline CDR1 is MNHEY and CDR2 is SMNVEV (reference sequence). Here the CDR3 DNA reads TGTGCCAGCAGTTTGACAGGGCACCCTTCCTACGAGCAGTACTTC. Residues: CASSLTGHPSYEQYF.

The chain employs TRBV11-2 and TRBJ2-1, with 8 bases aligning to TRBD2. The CDR3 spans 18 residues. V dropped 5 bases and J dropped 5; count of bases not matched to a gene: 17. CDR1 and CDR2 (germline): SGHAT, FQNNGV. The CDR3, as DNA: TGTGCCAGCAGCCATAAACCCCCGACTAGCGCGATCAACAATGAGCAGTTCTTC. This gives the protein CASSHKPPTSAINNEQFF. Filled out from reference TRBV11-2 and TRBJ2-1, the complete variable domain reads EAGVAQSPRYKIIEKRQSVAFWCNPISGHATLYWYQQILGQGPKLLIQFQNNGVVDDSQLPKDRFSAERLKGVDSTLKIQPAKLEDSAVYLCASSHKPPTSAINNEQFFGPGTRLTVL.

The chain has TRBV19 and TRBJ2-5, with 8 positions matching TRBD1. The V gene end was trimmed by 4 bases and the J gene end by 5 bases; junction bases not matched to a gene: 9. Germline V gene sequence: CDR1 LNHDA, CDR2 SQIVND (reference sequence). The CDR3 loop spans 15 amino acids. This CDR3 reads CASSTSQGAWETQYF. CDR3 sequence (DNA): TGTGCCAGTAGTACTTCTCAGGGGGCCTGGGAGACCCAGTACTTC.

V and J are TRBV18 and TRBJ2-1; D is possibly TRBD2 (5 bases). V lost 0 bases and J 6 bases, leaving 12 bases between the germline ends. The germline CDR1 and CDR2 sequences are KGHSH and LQKENI. This CDR3 spans 15 amino acids. CDR3 sequence (DNA): TGTGCCAGCTCACCACCAGGGAAGAGGGCCAATGAGCAGTTCTTC. Translated, it gives CASSPPGKRANEQFF.

Worth noting for this clone: This may stem from a read error, because a much larger clone lies one nucleotide away. This sequence joins TRBV7-9 and TRBJ1-1; 7 nucleotides align to TRBD1. CDR3 size: 13 residues. CDR1 is SEHNR and CDR2 is FQNEAQ in the germline V gene (reference sequence). V gave up 1 base and J gave up 7 bases; unmatched junction bases: 3. The CDR3 loop reads CASSLGTGLEAFF. The CDR3 nucleotides read TGTGCCAGCAGCTTAGGGACAGGACTTGAAGCTTTCTTT. The full variable domain, in which reference TRBV7-9 and TRBJ1-1 provide the parts outside the CDR3, is DTGVSQNPRHKITKRGQNVTFRCDPISEHNRLYWYRQTLGQGPEFLTYFQNEAQLEKSRLLSDRFSAERPKGSFSTLEIQRTEQGDSAMYLCASSLGTGLEAFFGQGTRLTVV.

The CDR3 reads CASSPGQGNEQYF. DNA of the CDR3: TGCGCCAGCAGCCCCGGACAGGGGAACGAGCAGTACTTC. The V gene is TRBV5-1, the J gene TRBJ2-7, with 9 bases aligning to TRBD1. The V segment lost 4 bases and the J segment 5 bases; nucleotides outside the gene matches: 4. The germline CDR1 and CDR2 sequences are SGHRS and YFSETQ. The CDR3 is made up of 13 amino acids.

The rearrangement links TRBV19 to TRBJ2-3; possible D gene TRBD2, 6 bases. The germline V gene encodes CDR1 LNHDA and CDR2 SQIVND (reference sequence). V was clipped by 7 bases and J by 5 bases, with 31 bases between them. The CDR3 runs 19 residues. The CDR3 coding sequence is TGTGCCAGTACCCCTCGGGCTCCAATAGCGGCCGGTCGGGTAGATACGCAGTATTTT. It specifies CASTPRAPIAAGRVDTQYF.